This TCR beta chain was recovered during a study of blood T cell repertoires in COVID-19. Study-wide context: COVID-19 samples collected from the United States, Italy and Spain covered acute and convalescent phases.

Trimming cost V 2 bases and J 7 bases; bases outside gene matches: 5. This CDR3 comprises 15 residues. Germline V lookup: CDR1 MNHNY, CDR2 SVGAGI (reference sequence). In the authors' workflow: Researchers report that nucleated cell counts were estimated from reference gene primer amplification. TCRdb's table, derived via immunoSEQ multiplex PCR, lists solely in-frame clones and lacks some. Clonal size and the V and J genes are those of that table, whereas D and trimming came from the DNA. Among 450,000 or so clones listed, over 75% were seen once. In Seattle, patients joined the study during active infection and were tracked longitudinally.

Material: peripheral blood. This sequence was found in a woman aged 40 to 50 with COVID-19, enrolled during active disease. The chain combines TRBV6-6 with TRBJ1-4, with 9 bases fitting TRBD1. CDR3 loop: CASSYMTGGSEKLFF. The CDR3 region has the DNA TGTGCCAGCAGTTACATGACAGGGGGGAGTGAAAAACTGTTTTTT.